The entry below describes one T cell receptor (beta chain). Antigen: not known. Other DNA sequences in this sample translate to the same CDR3. Generated by immunoSEQ multiplex PCR, the TCRdb table keeps only in-frame clones and is missing some. The data hold about 120,000 clones, with roughly 89% observed a single time. CDR1 is MNHEY, CDR2 SVGAGI, per germline. V shed 0 bases and J shed 2 bases, with 5 bases lying between them. The CDR3 totals 13 residues. These data originate in a study of cytomegalovirus exposure and HLA in healthy donors. Study observations and caveats: The authors enumerated some 170 TCR beta chains as linked to cytomegalovirus. It was reported that the classifier diagnosed cytomegalovirus status with high specificity and sensitivity in both the original and validation cohorts.

The donors belonged to the roughly 130-subject validation cohort, separate from the roughly 650-subject first cohort. The rearrangement links TRBV6-5 to TRBJ2-7, with D unresolved. The sequence came from a young woman in good health and CMV-seronegative. The specimen was PBMCs. The CDR3 is CASSYSRAYEQYF. CDR3 sequence (DNA): TGTGCCAGCAGTTACTCCCGGGCCTACGAGCAGTACTTC.